One sample yielded the 16 T cell receptor beta chains listed below, sequenced in a study of T-cell reconstitution after alpha-beta-depleted transplantation in children. The TCRbeta library was prepared with unique molecular identifiers. One entry per CDR3 protein results from TCRdb running MiXCR on the PCR reads. The table shows over 100,000 distinct CDR3 sequences, with under 13% occurring only once. Specimen: PBMCs, collected before TCRalphabeta/CD19-depleted stem cell transplant. These TCRs come from a boy aged 2 to 10 with acute lymphoblastic leukemia, due to receive a stem cell transplant.

A few counts support this clonotype. This chain joins TRBV7-3 and TRBJ2-1; D tentatively reads TRBD1 or TRBD2 (5 bases each). Trimming took 5 bases from V and 5 from J, leaving 16 bases between them. This CDR3 is 15 amino acids long. Germline loops: CDR1 SGHTA, CDR2 FQGTGA. For the CDR3, the DNA is TGTGCCAGCAGCCCCGGGACCGCAAACAACAATGAGCAGTTCTTC. This sequence encodes CASSPGTANNNEQFF. The entire variable domain, with the rest obtained from reference TRBV7-3 and TRBJ2-1, is as follows: GAGVSQTPSNKVTEKGKYVELRCDPISGHTALYWYRQSLGQGPEFLIYFQGTGAADDSGLPNDRFFAVRPEGSVSTLKIQRTERGDSAVYLCASSPGTANNNEQFFGPGTRLTVL.

This clonotype was counted at least ten times. The chain carries TRBV5-1 and TRBJ1-4; D possibly corresponds to TRBD1 (5 bases). The V gene lost 0 bases and the J gene lost 7 bases, with 7 bases spanning the gap. This CDR3 is built from 13 residues. The germline CDR1 and CDR2 sequences are SGHRS and YFSETQ. The CDR3 spells CASSLGDGEKLFF. For the CDR3, the DNA is TGCGCCAGCAGCTTGGGGGACGGTGAAAAACTGTTTTTT.

This clonotype was counted only a few times. This rearrangement joins TRBV12-3 or TRBV12-4 to TRBJ2-1, with no clear D. With 1 base removed from V and 3 bases from J, the gap between germline ends came to 7 bases. The length of the CDR3 is 14 residues. The CDR3 is CASSLVVIYNEQFF. The DNA of the CDR3 is TGTGCCAGCAGTTTAGTTGTAATCTACAATGAGCAGTTCTTC.

This clonotype has a handful of counts. The gene calls are TRBV5-1 and TRBJ2-1; D possibly corresponds to TRBD1 (5 bases). This CDR3 spans 18 amino acids. The V gene lost 3 bases and the J gene lost 0 bases, with 19 bases spanning the gap. The V gene's germline CDR1 is SGHRS and CDR2 YFSETQ. For the CDR3, the DNA is TGCGCCAGCAGCTCCGGTCTGACAGCTCTCTTCTCCTACAATGAGCAGTTCTTC. Translating it yields CASSSGLTALFSYNEQFF.

The sample holds many counts of this clonotype. The J gene is TRBJ2-7, the V gene TRBV12-3 or TRBV12-4, with 7 bases that match TRBD1. The CDR3 is 12 residues long. J lost 3 bases, V lost 5 bases, and 1 base had no gene match. In DNA form, the CDR3 reads TGTGCCAGCAGTCGACAGGGCTACGAGCAGTACTTC. Translation: CASSRQGYEQYF.

This clonotype was counted only a few times. The chain uses TRBV6-5 and TRBJ1-5; no definite D call. Deletions cut 9 bases from V and 3 bases from J, with 15 bases between. This CDR3 comprises 14 residues. Germline V gives CDR1 MNHEY, CDR2 SVGAGI. CDR3 loop: CASSPHSINQPQHF. The CDR3 bases are TGTGCCAGTAGTCCCCACTCCATCAATCAGCCCCAGCATTTT.

This clonotype has only a few counts. J is TRBJ1-6 and V is TRBV11-2, with 8 bases aligning to TRBD1. Germline CDR1 reads SGHAT; CDR2 reads FQNNGV. The CDR3 runs to 18 residues. With 5 bases clipped from V and 7 bases from J, the junction kept 16 bases outside the gene matches. CDR3 coding DNA: TGTGCCAGCAGCCCCGACCGACAGGGGAGATTTACAAATTCACCCCTCCACTTT. As protein: CASSPDRQGRFTNSPLHF.

This clonotype was counted between two and nine times. This rearrangement joins TRBV6-4 to TRBJ2-6, with D perhaps matching TRBD1 (5 bases). V lost 2 bases and J 0 bases, leaving 5 bases between the germline ends. The CDR3 extends over 15 amino acids. CDR1 is MRHNA, CDR2 SNTAGT, per germline. CDR3 region: CASSDQGSGANVLTF. CDR3 in DNA: TGTGCCAGCAGTGACCAGGGCTCTGGGGCCAACGTCCTGACTTTC.

This chain links TRBV5-1 with TRBJ1-5; 8 bases are a match to TRBD1. This CDR3 spans 17 amino acids. After removal of 1 base from V and 1 base from J, the junction contained 7 bases not matched to a gene. CDR1 and CDR2 from the germline V gene are SGHRS and YFSETQ. CDR3 region: CASSLFPTGASNQPQHF. CDR3 bases: TGCGCCAGCAGCTTGTTCCCGACAGGGGCGAGCAATCAGCCCCAGCATTTT.

Many counts were recorded for this clonotype. The V gene is TRBV10-2, the J gene TRBJ1-4; D gene ambiguous. The CDR3 totals 17 residues. CDR1 is WSHSY, CDR2 SAAADI, per germline. V lost 0 bases and J 9 bases, leaving 20 bases between the germline ends. The CDR3 DNA reads TGCGCCAGCAGTGAGTCATGGACCGGGGTTGCCCCGAAAAAACTGTTTTTT. It encodes CASSESWTGVAPKKLFF.

The gene calls are TRBV5-6 and TRBJ2-5; TRBD1 agrees at 8 bases. The CDR3 spans 14 residues. The J segment lost 5 bases and the V segment lost 0 bases, leaving 3 bases of the junction unmatched. Germline V gives CDR1 SGHDT, CDR2 YYEEEE. CDR3 protein: CASSLVGTGETQYF. CDR3 bases: TGTGCCAGCAGCTTGGTAGGGACAGGTGAGACCCAGTACTTC.

This clonotype was seen only a few times. V and J are TRBV5-1 and TRBJ2-1; possibly TRBD2 for D (6 bases). V gave up 6 bases and J gave up 9 bases, with 16 bases separating them. Germline V gene sequence: CDR1 SGHRS, CDR2 YFSETQ. The CDR3 is made up of 13 amino acids. This CDR3 reads CASNPGPGGEQFF. The CDR3 DNA reads as TGCGCCAGCAACCCGGGACCCGGGGGTGAGCAGTTCTTC.

The chain's CDR3 is CSVGRGTLSTDTQYF. As DNA, the CDR3 is TGCAGCGTTGGAAGGGGGACTTTAAGCACAGATACGCAGTATTTT. This sequence joins TRBV29-1 and TRBJ2-3; D assignment may be TRBD1 or TRBD2 (6 bases each). Germline CDR1 SQVTM, CDR2 ANQGSEA. The CDR3 consists of 15 residues. V was pared by 4 bases and J by 0 bases, with 14 bases between.

Comment on this clonotype: A much larger clonotype is one base distant, so this may be a read error. V and J are TRBV5-1 and TRBJ2-7; D is unclear. The V gene's germline CDR1 is SGHRS and CDR2 YFSETQ. Trimming took 0 bases from V and 2 from J, leaving 9 bases between them. CDR3 length: 14 residues. The CDR3 DNA is TGCGCCAGCAGCTTGGGCCAGTGGACCTACGAGCAGTACTTC. It yields the protein CASSLGQWTYEQYF.

This clonotype has only a few counts. The CDR3 nucleotides are TGCGCCAGCAGGCAAACTAGCGGGAGTCAAGAGACCCAGTACTTC. It translates to CASRQTSGSQETQYF. The chain employs TRBV10-2 and TRBJ2-5, with 11 bases matching TRBD2. CDR3 length equals 15 residues. CDR1 is WSHSY and CDR2 is SAAADI in the germline V gene. V was pared by 6 bases and J by 2 bases, with 5 bases of the junction left unmatched.

Only a few counts were recorded for this clonotype. The chain combines TRBV28 with TRBJ2-7; 7 positions match TRBD1. CDR1 MDHEN and CDR2 SYDVKM come from the germline V gene. The CDR3 loop spans 18 amino acids. V was pared by 4 bases and J by 7 bases, with 22 bases of the junction left unmatched. CDR3 loop: CASSSPPGTALPPKEQYF. For the CDR3, the DNA is TGTGCCAGCAGTTCGCCCCCCGGGACAGCATTACCTCCTAAAGAGCAGTACTTC.